The clone carrying this T cell receptor beta chain has a count of ten or more. Its target is not known. The sample originates from a study of blood T cells in healthy people across ages. The study's findings and limits: Long-lived and aged donors differed, with more naive CD4+ cells and higher diversity in the long-lived. Diversity of TCR beta correlated strongly with naive T cell percentage.

A J-beta primer mix and a sample-barcoded 5' primer were used in a second PCR of roughly 6 to 11 cycles. Template switching added a 12-random-nucleotide identifier to every cDNA molecule. TCRdb used MiXCR to reprocess the 5' RACE reads, holding one entry per CDR3 protein. The data show about 580,000 distinct CDR3 sequences, around 50% seen once. Germline V lookup: CDR1 SQVTM, CDR2 ANQGSEA. The CDR3 spans 11 residues. The ends were cut back, 4 bases at V and 3 bases at J, with 6 bases in the middle. This TCR came from an older man in good health. The sample comprised blood. V gene TRBV29-1 combines with J gene TRBJ2-5; D is ambiguous. The CDR3 DNA sequence: TGCAGCGTTGGAGGAGAAGAGACCCAGTACTTC. Protein product: CSVGGEETQYF.